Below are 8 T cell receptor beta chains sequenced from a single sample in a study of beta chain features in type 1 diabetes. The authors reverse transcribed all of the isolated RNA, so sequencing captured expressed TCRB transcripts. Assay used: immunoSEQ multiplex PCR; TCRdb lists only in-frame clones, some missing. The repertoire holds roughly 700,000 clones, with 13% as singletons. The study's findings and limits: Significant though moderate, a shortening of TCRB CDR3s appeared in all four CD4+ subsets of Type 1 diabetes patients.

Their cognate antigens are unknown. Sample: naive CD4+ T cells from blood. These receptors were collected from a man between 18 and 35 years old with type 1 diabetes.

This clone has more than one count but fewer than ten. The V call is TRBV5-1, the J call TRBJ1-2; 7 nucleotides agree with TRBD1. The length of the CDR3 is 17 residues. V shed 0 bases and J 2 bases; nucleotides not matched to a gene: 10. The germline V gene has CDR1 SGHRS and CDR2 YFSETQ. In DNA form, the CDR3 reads TGCGCCAGCAGCTTGGTTTCCGGGACAGCTAAGAACTATGGCTACACCTTC. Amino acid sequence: CASSLVSGTAKNYGYTF.

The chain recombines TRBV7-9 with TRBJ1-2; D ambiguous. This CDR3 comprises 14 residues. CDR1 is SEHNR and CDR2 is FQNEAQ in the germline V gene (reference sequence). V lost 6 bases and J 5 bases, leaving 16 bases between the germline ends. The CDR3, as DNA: TGTGCCAGCAGTCCAGGCCCCCAACATTATGGCTACACCTTC. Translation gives CASSPGPQHYGYTF. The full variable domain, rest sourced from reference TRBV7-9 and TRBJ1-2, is DTGVSQNPRHKITKRGQNVTFRCDPISEHNRLYWYRQTLGQGPEFLTYFQNEAQLEKSRLLSDRFSAERPKGSFSTLEIQRTEQGDSAMYLCASSPGPQHYGYTFGSGTRLTVV.

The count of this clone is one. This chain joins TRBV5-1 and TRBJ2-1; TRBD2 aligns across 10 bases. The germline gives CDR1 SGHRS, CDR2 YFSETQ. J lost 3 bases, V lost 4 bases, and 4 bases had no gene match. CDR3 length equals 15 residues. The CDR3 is CASSQRLAGYNEQFF. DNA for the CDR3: TGCGCCAGCAGCCAAAGACTAGCGGGCTACAATGAGCAGTTCTTC.

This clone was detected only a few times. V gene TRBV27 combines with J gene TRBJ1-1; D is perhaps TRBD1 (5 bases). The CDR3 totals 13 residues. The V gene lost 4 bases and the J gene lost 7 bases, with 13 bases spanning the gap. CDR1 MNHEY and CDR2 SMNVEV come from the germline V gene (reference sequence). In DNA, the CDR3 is TGTGCCAGCAGTTCCCTAAGACAGCTTGAAGCTTTCTTT. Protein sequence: CASSSLRQLEAFF.

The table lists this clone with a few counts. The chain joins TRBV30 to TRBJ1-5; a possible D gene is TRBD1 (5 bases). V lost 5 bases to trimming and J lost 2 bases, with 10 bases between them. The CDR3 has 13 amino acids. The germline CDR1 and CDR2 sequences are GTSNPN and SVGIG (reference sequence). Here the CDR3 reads CAWGVGGNQPQHF. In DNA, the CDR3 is TGTGCCTGGGGAGTAGGGGGCAATCAGCCCCAGCATTTT.

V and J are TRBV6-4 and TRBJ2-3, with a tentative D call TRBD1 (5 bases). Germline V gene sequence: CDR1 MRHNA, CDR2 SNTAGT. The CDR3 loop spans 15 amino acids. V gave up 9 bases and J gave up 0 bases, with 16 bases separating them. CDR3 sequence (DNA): TGTGCCAGACAGGAGACGGTTACTAGCACAGATACGCAGTATTTT. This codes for CARQETVTSTDTQYF.

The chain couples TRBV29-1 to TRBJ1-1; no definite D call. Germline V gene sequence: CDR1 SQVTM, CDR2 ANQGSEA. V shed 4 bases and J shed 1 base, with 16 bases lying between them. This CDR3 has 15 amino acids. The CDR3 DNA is TGCAGCGTTGCCAGAGATCAGGATAAGAACACTGAAGCTTTCTTT. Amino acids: CSVARDQDKNTEAFF.

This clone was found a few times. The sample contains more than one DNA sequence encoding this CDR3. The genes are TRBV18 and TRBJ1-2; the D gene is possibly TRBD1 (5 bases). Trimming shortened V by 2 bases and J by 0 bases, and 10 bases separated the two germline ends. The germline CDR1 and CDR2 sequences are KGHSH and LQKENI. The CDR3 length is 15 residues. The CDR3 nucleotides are TGTGCCAGCTCACCAACGGGGGATTCTAACTATGGCTACACCTTC. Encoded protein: CASSPTGDSNYGYTF.